These 20 T cell receptor beta chains originate from one sample sequenced in a study of T cells expressing NK-cell markers. Following a re-call of the 5' RACE reads, TCRdb has one entry per CDR3 protein and lacks DNA. Its clone listing holds fewer than 400,000 distinct CDR3 sequences. Material for sequencing was blood T cells: a sorted CD56 or NKG2C T cell subset, CD4+ or CD8+ T cells, or bulk PBMC T cells (not recorded which). The receptor source for this set is a man between 18 and 69 years old in good health.

The rearrangement links TRBV5-1 to TRBJ1-1; lacking DNA, the TRBD1 call made by TCRdb goes unchecked. The CDR3 consists of 14 residues. In germline, CDR1 is SGHRS, CDR2 YFSETQ. Here the CDR3 reads CASSLGLWGTEAFF.

The chain uses TRBV12-3 or TRBV12-4 and TRBJ1-5. CDR3 length: 13 amino acids. The chain's CDR3 is CASSLLTNQPQHF.

This chain joins TRBV28 and TRBJ2-3. The CDR3 contains 15 residues. CDR1 and CDR2 (germline): MDHEN, SYDVKM. CDR3 residues: CASSLTTHIQDTQYF.

The chain has TRBV5-1 and TRBJ2-2; TCRdb outputs TRBD1, but without DNA this stays unchecked. Germline V gene sequence: CDR1 SGHRS, CDR2 YFSETQ. The CDR3 spans 16 residues. This CDR3 reads CASSSDRGQIAGELFF.

The chain couples TRBV28 to TRBJ1-2; TCRdb outputs TRBD1, but without DNA this stays unchecked. Per germline, CDR1 MDHEN and CDR2 SYDVKM. The CDR3 sequence is 14 residues long. CDR3 loop: CASSLPGQGGGYTF.

The chain uses TRBV5-6 and TRBJ1-6; TCRdb selects TRBD1, and the lack of DNA leaves this call unchecked. There are 12 residues in the CDR3. CDR1 and CDR2 from the germline V gene are SGHDT and YYEEEE. CDR3 residues: CASSSWTGPPHF.

This rearrangement joins TRBV6-5 to TRBJ1-1; TCRdb calls TRBD1, which cannot be checked without DNA. This CDR3 contains 13 residues. Germline V gives CDR1 MNHEY, CDR2 SVGAGI. CDR3 residues: CASSYWSRGRAFF.

This chain's CDR3 is CASSLLQGGMNTGELFF. The chain uses TRBV5-1 and TRBJ2-2; with no DNA, the TCRdb D assignment of TRBD1 cannot be verified. The CDR3 runs to 17 residues. The V gene's germline CDR1 is SGHRS and CDR2 YFSETQ.

The chain is built from TRBV5-5 and TRBJ2-1. This CDR3 is built from 15 residues. Germline V gene sequence: CDR1 SGHKS, CDR2 YYEKEE (reference sequence). The CDR3 is CASSSATSAIYEQFF.

This chain links TRBV18 with TRBJ2-3; TCRdb outputs TRBD2, but without DNA this stays unchecked. The CDR3 spans 17 residues. Looked up from germline, CDR1 is KGHSH and CDR2 is LQKENI. This CDR3 reads CASQTSLAGGITDTQYF.

The CDR3 protein is CSARRRENTQYF. V is TRBV20-1 and J is TRBJ2-3; the TCRdb call, TRBD2, lacks DNA for checking. Germline V lookup: CDR1 DFQATT, CDR2 SNEGSKA (reference sequence). This CDR3 has 12 amino acids.

The chain carries TRBV20-1 and TRBJ1-2; TCRdb's assignment of TRBD1 cannot be checked, as there is no DNA. CDR1 is DFQATT, CDR2 SNEGSKA, per germline (reference sequence). The CDR3 has 12 residues. The CDR3 loop is CSAARDTRSSTF.

The chain employs TRBV7-2 and TRBJ1-3. The CDR3 has 14 amino acids. CDR1 is SGHTA, CDR2 FQGNSA, per germline. The CDR3 loop reads CASSFGESGNTIYF. The full variable domain, completed using reference TRBV7-2 and TRBJ1-3, is GAGVSQSPSNKVTEKGKDVELRCDPISGHTALYWYRQSLGQGLEFLIYFQGNSAPDKSGLPSDRFSAERTGGSVSTLTIQRTQQEDSAVYLCASSFGESGNTIYFGEGSWLTVV.

The V gene is TRBV7-3, the J gene TRBJ2-2; no DNA is available, so the TRBD1 call from TCRdb remains unchecked. The germline V gene has CDR1 SGHTA and CDR2 FQGTGA. CDR3 length equals 15 residues. CDR3 amino acids: CASSSGRGGTGELFF.

This rearrangement joins TRBV20-1 to TRBJ2-1; TCRdb proposes TRBD1, but this gene call is untestable without DNA. The CDR3 has 13 amino acids. From germline, CDR1 is DFQATT and CDR2 SNEGSKA (reference sequence). CDR3 sequence reads: CSAGAPVGNEQFF.

The chain combines TRBV18 with TRBJ2-5. The CDR3 runs to 14 residues. CDR1 and CDR2 (germline): KGHSH, LQKENI. CDR3 sequence reads: CASSPLTEAETQYF.

The V call is TRBV4-2, the J call TRBJ2-2; the D gene TCRdb calls, TRBD1, cannot be checked with no DNA. Germline CDR1 reads LGHNA; CDR2 reads YNFKEQ. This CDR3 is built from 15 residues. The CDR3 loop reads CASTQVGPGTGELFF.

The V and J genes are TRBV6-1 and TRBJ2-1; there is no DNA to check the TCRdb D call of TRBD2. CDR3 size: 15 residues. Per germline, CDR1 MNHNS and CDR2 SASEGT. The CDR3 loop is CASSPSPIKYNEQFF.

The rearrangement uses TRBV7-8 and TRBJ1-1. The CDR3 consists of 16 residues. Germline CDR1 and CDR2: SGHVS and FQNEAQ. CDR3 in amino acids: CASSSHPGLLNTEAFF. Based on the CDR3 plus reference TRBV7-8 and TRBJ1-1, the full variable domain is GAGVSQSPRYKVAKRGQDVALRCDPISGHVSLFWYQQALGQGPEFLTYFQNEAQLDKSGLPSDRFFAERPEGSVSTLKIQRTQQEDSAVYLCASSSHPGLLNTEAFFGQGTRLTVV.

The rearrangement joins TRBV7-2 to TRBJ1-3. From germline, CDR1 is SGHTA and CDR2 FQGNSA. CDR3 size: 16 residues. The chain's CDR3 is CASSLPAGPSRNTIYF.